Listed here is a single T cell receptor (beta chain). No antigen is known for it. Per germline, CDR1 SGHAT and CDR2 FQNNGV. The CDR3 sequence is 19 residues long. J gave up 2 bases and V 6 bases, and 16 bases lay outside the gene matches. Survey level was the resolution at which the v3.0 immunoSEQ assay ran. This table comes from immunoSEQ multiplex PCR, and its TCRdb copy is limited to in-frame clones, with some not included. This table has approximately 26,000 clones, roughly 90% appearing once. These data belong to a study of long-term antiretroviral therapy in people with HIV. Overall study results and limits: Against controls, HIV repertoires showed narrower ranges of CDR3 length.

The chain has TRBV11-2 and TRBJ2-3, with TRBD2 matching over 11 bases. Sequences were derived from unsorted PBMCs, sampled 1.8 years after starting antiretroviral therapy. The source of this sequence is a woman aged 18-35 years with HIV. The CDR3 sequence: CASRLAGVRGVGYTDTQYF. CDR3 sequence (DNA): TGTGCCAGCAGACTAGCGGGAGTTCGGGGGGTCGGGTACACAGATACGCAGTATTTT.